The rows below give T cell receptor beta chains drawn from one sample of a study of blood T cells in healthy people across ages. A single record per CDR3 protein comes from TCRdb applying MiXCR to the 5' RACE reads. This table holds over 950,000 distinct CDR3 sequences, about two fifths found once. The specimen was blood. These receptors all come from a man aged 18 to 30 in good health. Both conserved end residues are part of each CDR3. The D gene is left open where the match is weak. The size of a clone is reported for some rows only, either as once, few or many, or as a class for expanded clones.

>TRBV27|TRBJ2-1|15|many|NA
TGTGCCAGCAGTTTATCCGGGGGAGCCAACAATGAGCAGTTCTTC
CASSLSGGANNEQFF
>TRBV2|TRBJ2-5|10|few|NA
TGTGCCAGCGCAGAAGAGACCCAGTACTTC
CASAEETQYF
>TRBV7-9|TRBJ2-7|15|NA|NA
TGTGCCAGCAGCTTTGGGACGGAGAACTTCTACGAGCAGTACTTC
CASSFGTENFYEQYF
>TRBV5-6|TRBJ1-2|15|NA|NA
TGTGTCAGCAGCTTGAAACAGCTTGGCGGGTATGGCTACACCTTC
CVSSLKQLGGYGYTF
>TRBV20-1|TRBJ2-7|11|few|NA
TGCAGTGGAGGGACGGGCTACGAGCAGTACTTC
CSGGTGYEQYF
>TRBV20-1|TRBJ2-7|14|few|TRBD1
TGCAGTGCTAGACAGGACAGGGGAACCTACGAGCAGTACTTC
CSARQDRGTYEQYF
>TRBV7-9|TRBJ2-7|15|NA|NA
TGTGCCAGCAGGTATGGGAATTGCACTAACTACGAGCAGTACTTC
CASRYGNCTNYEQYF
>TRBV12-5|TRBJ1-6|13|NA|NA
TGTGTTAGTGGCCCGGGGCTTCTTTCACCCCTCCACTTT
CVSGPGLLSPLHF
>TRBV24-1|TRBJ2-2|18|once|TRBD1
TGTGCCACCAGTGCCCATAAGGGGGACAGGGGGCTCACCGGGGAGCTGTTTTTT
CATSAHKGDRGLTGELFF
>TRBV12-3/TRBV12-4|TRBJ2-5|17|few|TRBD2
TGTGCCAGCAGTTTGTGGCGGGGGGCCGACCCACAAGAGACCCAGTACTTC
CASSLWRGADPQETQYF
>TRBV2|TRBJ1-4|15|few|NA
TGTGCCAGCAGAGAGGGGGTTGCAACTAATGAAAAACTGTTTTTT
CASREGVATNEKLFF
>TRBV4-2|TRBJ1-5|16|few|NA
TGTGCCAGCAGCCAAGAATCCCCAGGGAACAATCAGCCCCAGCATTTT
CASSQESPGNNQPQHF
>TRBV27|TRBJ2-1|13|few|TRBD2
TGTGCCAGCAGTTTGTGGGGGGGGGATGAGCAGTTCTTC
CASSLWGGDEQFF
>TRBV10-3|TRBJ2-3|14|NA|NA
TGTGCCATCAGTGAGTCTGCCAGGGCCGATACGCAGTATTTT
CAISESARADTQYF
>TRBV4-1|TRBJ1-3|16|NA|TRBD1
TGCGCCAGCAGCCAAGGACAGGGGCTCTCTGGAAACACCATATATTTT
CASSQGQGLSGNTIYF
>TRBV25-1|TRBJ1-1|15|NA|NA
TGTGCCAGCAGTGCGACAGACTTGATGAACACTGAAGCTTTCTTT
CASSATDLMNTEAFF
>TRBV4-3|TRBJ1-5|17|once|NA
TGCGCCAGCAGCCAAGACGGTCCGACAGCGACTAATCAGCCCCAGCATTTT
CASSQDGPTATNQPQHF
>TRBV6-5|TRBJ1-2|14|few|NA
TGTGCCAGCAGTTACAGGGGCGATAGCCGGGGCTACACCTTC
CASSYRGDSRGYTF
>TRBV9|TRBJ2-1|14|few|TRBD1
TGTGCCAGCAGCGTAGCTAGGCAGGACAGGGAGCAGTTCTTC
CASSVARQDREQFF
>TRBV9|TRBJ1-5|15|few|TRBD1
TGTGCCAGCAGCAGGAGCGGACAGGGCAATCAGCCCCAGCATTTT
CASSRSGQGNQPQHF
>TRBV6-6|TRBJ2-3|16|few|TRBD2
TGTGCCAGCAGTTACTCGTCCGGGACTAGCCAGGATACGCAGTATTTT
CASSYSSGTSQDTQYF
>TRBV4-2|TRBJ2-1|17|NA|NA
TGTGCCGGCAGCCAAGTTGCGGGGCCGAGCTCCTACAATGAGCAGTTCTTC
CAGSQVAGPSSYNEQFF